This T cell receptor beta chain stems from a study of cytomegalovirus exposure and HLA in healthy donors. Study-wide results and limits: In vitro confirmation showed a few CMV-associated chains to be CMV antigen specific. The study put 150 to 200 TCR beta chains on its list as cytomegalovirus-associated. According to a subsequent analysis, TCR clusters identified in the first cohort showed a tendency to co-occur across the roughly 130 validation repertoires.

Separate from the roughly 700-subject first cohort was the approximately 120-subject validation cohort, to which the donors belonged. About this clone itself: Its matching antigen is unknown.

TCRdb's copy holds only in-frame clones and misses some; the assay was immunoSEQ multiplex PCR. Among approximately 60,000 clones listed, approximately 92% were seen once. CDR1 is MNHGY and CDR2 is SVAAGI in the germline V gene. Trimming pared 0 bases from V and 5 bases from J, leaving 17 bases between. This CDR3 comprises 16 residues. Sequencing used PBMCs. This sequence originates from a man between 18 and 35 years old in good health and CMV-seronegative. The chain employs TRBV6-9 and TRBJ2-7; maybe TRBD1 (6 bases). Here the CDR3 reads CASSYSSGTPLDEQYF. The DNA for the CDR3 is TGTGCCAGCAGTTATTCGTCCGGGACACCCTTGGACGAGCAGTACTTC.